This T cell receptor (beta chain) emerged from a study of cytomegalovirus exposure and HLA in healthy donors. The CDR3 totals 16 residues. Unmatched junction bases numbered 7, after V lost 5 bases and J lost 4 bases. The germline V gene has CDR1 MDHEN and CDR2 SYDVKM. PCR used 60 Vbeta primers and 13 Jbeta primers. TCRdb's table, derived via immunoSEQ multiplex PCR, lists solely in-frame clones and lacks some. Recorded for this sample: over 200,000 clones. The V call is TRBV28, the J call TRBJ2-1; 11 bases map to TRBD2. The sample consisted of PBMCs. The receptor was isolated from a woman in her twenties or thirties in good health and CMV-seropositive. In DNA form, the CDR3 reads TGTGCCAGCAGTACCCTAGCGGGAGGACTATACAATGAGCAGTTCTTC. Amino acids: CASSTLAGGLYNEQFF.